These 8 T cell receptor beta chains were all obtained from the same sample, sequenced in a study of blood T cells in healthy people across ages. The authors ran a second PCR of roughly 7 to 11 cycles using a sample-barcoded 5' primer and a J-beta primer mix. TCRdb reanalysed the 5' RACE reads using MiXCR and keeps one entry per CDR3 protein. The table has hundreds of thousands of distinct CDR3 sequences, just over 55% seen once; the top ten hold around 25%. The sample taken for sequencing was blood. All receptors come from a middle-aged man in good health.

The chain couples TRBV5-1 to TRBJ2-7; maybe TRBD1 (6 bases). Germline CDR1 reads SGHRS; CDR2 reads YFSETQ. The CDR3 covers 15 residues. V was clipped by 2 bases and J by 0 bases, with 12 bases between them. The CDR3 protein is CASSFNGQSSYEQYF. As DNA, the CDR3 is TGCGCCAGCAGCTTTAACGGACAGAGCTCCTACGAGCAGTACTTC.

In the case of this clonotype: Its ends do not fully match the called genes, so a read error is possible. The chain carries TRBV18 and TRBJ2-1; D may be TRBD2 (6 bases). This CDR3 has 18 residues. CDR1 KGHSH and CDR2 LQKENI come from the germline V gene. CDR3 sequence (DNA): TGTGCCAGCTCGCCCATCTCCATTGCTAGCGTCTCCTACAATGAGCAGTTTTTC. Its protein product is CASSPISIASVSYNEQFF.

The genes are TRBV10-3 and TRBJ2-7; no firm D call. The assigned J gene may be wrong: the sequence end matches TRBJ2-5 better. Germline CDR1 and CDR2: ENHRY and SYGVKD. The CDR3 is made up of 14 amino acids. The CDR3 sequence is CAISAGGRRGTQYF. CDR3 sequence (DNA): TGTGCCATCTCAGCAGGCGGTCGGAGAGGGACCCAGTACTTC.

The chain links TRBV7-6 to TRBJ2-2, with D possibly matching TRBD2 (6 bases). The germline CDR1 and CDR2 sequences are SGHVS and FNYEAQ. V was shortened by 1 base and J by 2 bases, with 11 bases between the two germline ends. There are 16 residues in the CDR3. CDR3 coding DNA: TGTGCCAGCAGCTTAGTTTTGGGACTCAACACCGGGGAGCTGTTTTTT. As protein: CASSLVLGLNTGELFF.

This clonotype appeared once. This may stem from a read error, because a much larger clone lies one nucleotide away. The chain links TRBV27 to TRBJ2-7, with 9 nucleotides matching TRBD1. Trimming removed 5 bases from V and 4 bases from J; junction bases left unmatched: 9. Germline loops: CDR1 MNHEY, CDR2 SMNVEV (reference sequence). The CDR3 runs 15 residues. The CDR3 DNA is TGTGCCAGCAGTCCGACCGGGACAGGGTTGTACGAGCAGTACTTC. This encodes CASSPTGTGLYEQYF.

Of note for this clonotype: The conserved phenylalanine or tryptophan normally closing the CDR3 is absent here, so this likely arose from a read error. The DNA is left out, because the CDR3 cannot be placed on it with certainty; the CDR3 is given as TCRdb lists it. The V call is TRBV20-1, the J call TRBJ2-1; TRBD1 reflects the table's D call only, with no check against the DNA. Germline V gene data show CDR1 as DFQATT and CDR2 as SNEGSKA (reference sequence). The CDR3 contains 16 residues when both ends are counted. The CDR3 reads CSARDVGRTVGYTFGS.

The V gene is TRBV4-3, the J gene TRBJ1-2; perhaps TRBD1 as D (5 bases). The germline V and J ends were trimmed by 0 bases and 7 bases, with 15 bases remaining between them. Germline CDR1 and CDR2: LGHNA and YSLEER. The CDR3 extends over 15 amino acids. In DNA form, the CDR3 reads TGCGCCAGCAGCCAAGATGGGGGGGGTTTGGGTGGCTACACCTTC. Translation: CASSQDGGGLGGYTF.

This chain joins TRBV6-5 and TRBJ2-6, with D perhaps TRBD2 (5 bases). Germline CDR1 and CDR2: MNHEY and SVGAGI. Trimming took off 2 bases at V and 3 bases at J, with 17 bases between the two ends. The CDR3 spans 18 residues. In nucleotides, the CDR3 is TGTGCCAGCAGTTACGGGCCTCGGAGGTCCTTTGGGGCCAACGTCCTGACTTTC. This sequence encodes CASSYGPRRSFGANVLTF.